What follows are 26 T cell receptor beta chains derived from one specimen sequenced in a study of blood T cell repertoires in COVID-19. TCRdb keeps only in-frame clones here, not all; method: immunoSEQ multiplex PCR. The sample includes tens of thousands of clones, around 82% of them seen just once. Source material: peripheral blood. The source is a woman at least 80 years old with acute or convalescent COVID-19.

J is TRBJ2-7 and V is TRBV3-1 (or the pseudogene TRBV3-2), with D tentatively TRBD2 (6 bases). This CDR3 is 13 amino acids long. Trimming removed 6 bases at V and 4 bases at J, with 13 bases between. In germline, CDR1 is LGHDT, CDR2 YNNKEL (reference sequence). CDR3 sequence: CASRLAGSYEQYF. The CDR3 DNA is TGTGCCAGCAGACTTGCGGGATCATACGAGCAGTACTTC.

This clone was picked up one time. This chain connects TRBV20-1 to TRBJ2-2, with TRBD2 matching over 15 bases. CDR3 length: 17 residues. Germline V lookup: CDR1 DFQATT, CDR2 SNEGSKA (reference sequence). Trimming removed 5 bases from V and 5 bases from J; junction bases left unmatched: 9. Here the CDR3 reads CSAGGGLAGGGTGELFF. The DNA for the CDR3 is TGCAGTGCTGGTGGGGGACTAGCGGGAGGAGGAACCGGGGAGCTGTTTTTT.

The rearrangement links TRBV5-5 to TRBJ2-1; perhaps TRBD1 as D (5 bases). V lost 4 bases and J 6 bases, leaving 14 bases between the germline ends. Germline CDR1 and CDR2: SGHKS and YYEKEE (reference sequence). The CDR3 sequence is 14 residues long. This chain's CDR3 is CASSRPGSVNEQFF. CDR3 DNA: TGTGCCAGCAGCCGCCCAGGGTCGGTCAATGAGCAGTTCTTC.

The chain carries TRBV25-1 and TRBJ1-2, with D possibly TRBD1 on 5 matching bases. Germline lookup yields CDR1 MGHDK and CDR2 SYGVNS. Trimming shortened V by 2 bases and J by 8 bases, and 18 bases separated the two germline ends. The CDR3 loop spans 15 amino acids. CDR3 bases: TGTGCCAGCAGTGAAGCGGCCCGGACACAAAAAGGCTACACCTTC. Amino acids: CASSEAARTQKGYTF.

The gene calls are TRBV3-1 (or the pseudogene TRBV3-2) and TRBJ1-1; a possible D gene is TRBD1 (6 bases). This CDR3 has 13 residues. The ends were cut back, 3 bases at V and 7 bases at J, with 12 bases in the middle. The germline V gene encodes CDR1 LGHDT and CDR2 YNNKEL (reference sequence). The CDR3 coding sequence is TGTGCCAGCAGCCACGGCACAGGGTTTGAAGCTTTCTTT. This codes for CASSHGTGFEAFF.

The chain is built from TRBV12-3 or TRBV12-4 and TRBJ1-2, with TRBD1 as a possible D gene (6 bases). The CDR3 is 13 amino acids. The germline V and J ends were trimmed by 7 bases and 5 bases, with 14 bases remaining between them. CDR3 loop: CASTPDRQYGYTF. CDR3 sequence (DNA): TGTGCCAGCACTCCTGACAGGCAGTATGGCTACACCTTC.

This chain uses TRBV6-5 with TRBJ2-7; 7 bases agree with TRBD1. This CDR3 contains 14 residues. CDR1 and CDR2 (germline): MNHEY, SVGAGI. Losses at the gene ends were 8 bases for V and 3 bases for J; bases not matched to a gene: 10. In nucleotides, the CDR3 is TGTGCCAGCTCAATCCAGACAGGGCGCTACGAGCAGTACTTC. This codes for CASSIQTGRYEQYF.

The CDR3, as DNA: TGTGCCAGCATGACGCGACGGAGCTCCTACGAGCAGTACTTC. Its translation is CASMTRRSSYEQYF. The chain combines TRBV6-5 with TRBJ2-7; no definite D call. V gave up 7 bases and J gave up 0 bases, with 13 bases separating them. Per the germline V gene, CDR1 is MNHEY and CDR2 is SVGAGI. This CDR3 spans 14 amino acids.

The chain combines TRBV21-1 with TRBJ2-7; the table gives TRBD2 as D, unverified against the DNA. TRBV21-1 represents a pseudogene. The CDR3 spans 12 residues. The CDR3 protein is CASSKRAYEQYF. CDR3 nucleotides: TGTGCCAGCAGCAAACGAGCTTACGAGCAGTACTTC.

The gene calls are TRBV19 and TRBJ1-5; unclear D gene. CDR3 size: 16 residues. V dropped 4 bases and J dropped 3 bases, with 16 bases sitting between them. In germline, CDR1 is LNHDA, CDR2 SQIVND (reference sequence). This chain's CDR3 is CASSTQVNQFNQPQHF. The CDR3 DNA follows: TGTGCCAGTAGTACCCAGGTTAATCAGTTCAATCAGCCCCAGCATTTT.

The chain carries TRBV20-1 and TRBJ1-1; TRBD1 might be the D (5 bases). Looked up from germline, CDR1 is DFQATT and CDR2 is SNEGSKA (reference sequence). Trimming pared 6 bases from V and 4 bases from J, leaving 15 bases between. The CDR3 is 13 residues long. The DNA of the CDR3 is TGCAGTGCGAGTAGGGGATTTGGCACTGAAGCTTTCTTT. It is translated as CSASRGFGTEAFF.

This chain uses TRBV15 with TRBJ2-5; D is unclear. Germline CDR1 reads LNHNV; CDR2 reads YYDKDF (reference sequence). V lost 2 bases, J lost 1 base, and 8 bases lay in between. The CDR3 is made up of 14 amino acids. The CDR3 DNA sequence: TGTGCCACCAGCAGACAACAGACCCAAGAGACCCAGTACTTC. Translation gives CATSRQQTQETQYF.

The rearrangement joins TRBV2 to TRBJ1-2; possibly TRBD1 for D (5 bases). The V end was cut by 6 bases, the J end by 8 bases, with 16 bases between. The length of the CDR3 is 13 residues. In germline, CDR1 is SNHLY, CDR2 FYNNEI. This CDR3 is CASRGERDRGYTF. Written as DNA, the CDR3 is TGTGCCAGCAGGGGGGAGCGGGATCGAGGCTACACCTTC.

The chain carries TRBV10-2 and TRBJ2-3; tentatively, D is TRBD1 (6 bases). The V gene's germline CDR1 is WSHSY and CDR2 SAAADI. With 2 bases removed from V and 0 bases from J, the gap between germline ends came to 12 bases. The CDR3 has 16 amino acids. The CDR3 DNA sequence: TGCGCCAGCAGTGAGCTGGGACACCTTAGCACAGATACGCAGTATTTT. Amino acids: CASSELGHLSTDTQYF.

V gene TRBV9 combines with J gene TRBJ1-2; TRBD1 matches at 10 bases. V was pared by 3 bases and J by 8 bases, with 4 bases of the junction left unmatched. Germline V gene data show CDR1 as SGDLS and CDR2 as YYNGEE. This CDR3 comprises 13 residues. This CDR3 is CASSGGQGEGYTF. The CDR3 DNA reads TGTGCCAGCAGCGGTGGACAGGGGGAAGGCTACACCTTC.

There are a few counts of this clone. The rearrangement links TRBV11-2 to TRBJ1-1; D unclear. The CDR3 covers 12 residues. V dropped 5 bases and J dropped 10 bases, with 14 bases sitting between them. In germline, CDR1 is SGHAT, CDR2 FQNNGV. For the CDR3, the DNA is TGTGCCAGCAGCCGGTCGGAGGTACGAGCTTTCTTT. Translation gives CASSRSEVRAFF.

This chain joins TRBV5-4 and TRBJ2-5; 9 bases map to TRBD2. Germline-derived CDR1 and CDR2 are SGHNT and YYREEE (reference sequence). The CDR3 sequence is 16 residues long. V gave up 0 bases and J gave up 1 base; unmatched junction bases: 4. The CDR3 DNA reads as TGTGCCAGCAGCTTGGGACTAGCGGTAGGCCAAGAGACCCAGTACTTC. The encoded protein is CASSLGLAVGQETQYF.

The chain recombines TRBV4-1 with TRBJ1-1; 10 nucleotides align to TRBD1. Losses at the gene ends were 4 bases for V and 0 bases for J; bases not matched to a gene: 2. Germline lookup yields CDR1 MGHRA and CDR2 YSYEKL. This CDR3 has 15 residues. In nucleotides, the CDR3 is TGCGCCAGCAGCCGGGGACAGGGGATGAACACTGAAGCTTTCTTT. Protein product: CASSRGQGMNTEAFF.

The chain uses TRBV15 and TRBJ2-3; 12 bases agree with TRBD2. V lost 0 bases and J lost 6; bases outside the gene matches: 4. The CDR3 consists of 16 residues. Per germline, CDR1 LNHNV and CDR2 YYDKDF (reference sequence). The CDR3: CATSRDLAGGSDTQYF. DNA for the CDR3: TGTGCCACCAGCAGAGACCTAGCGGGGGGGAGTGATACGCAGTATTTT.

This chain connects TRBV5-1 to TRBJ2-2, with 10 bases fitting TRBD1. Per germline, CDR1 SGHRS and CDR2 YFSETQ. This CDR3 comprises 16 residues. The J segment lost 7 bases and the V segment lost 0 bases, leaving 6 bases of the junction unmatched. The CDR3 DNA is TGCGCCAGCAGCTTGGTCGGACAGGGGGTCAACGGGGAGCTGTTTTTT. It translates to CASSLVGQGVNGELFF.

V usage is TRBV11-3 and J usage is TRBJ2-5; 7 nucleotides match TRBD2. CDR1 is SGHNT, CDR2 YENEEA, per germline. The CDR3 has 12 amino acids. V shed 5 bases, J shed 7 bases, and the junction held 4 bases outside the gene matches. The CDR3 sequence: CASSPPGGTQYF. The CDR3 coding sequence is TGTGCCAGCAGCCCCCCGGGGGGGACCCAGTACTTC.

The DNA of the CDR3 is TGCGCCAGCAGCGTCAGACAGGGGCGCCACGAGCAGTACTTC. Amino acids: CASSVRQGRHEQYF. This chain uses TRBV5-1 with TRBJ2-7, with TRBD1 matching over 8 bases. The CDR3 runs to 14 residues. CDR1 SGHRS and CDR2 YFSETQ come from the germline V gene. V lost 4 bases and J lost 5; bases outside the gene matches: 8.

This clone was observed a single time. The V call is TRBV11-3, the J call TRBJ2-2, with D possibly being TRBD2 (6 bases). CDR1 and CDR2 (germline): SGHNT, YENEEA. The CDR3 has 15 amino acids. V was trimmed by 1 base and J by 5 bases, leaving 11 bases between them. CDR3 sequence (DNA): TGTGCCAGCAGCTTAGGCGGGGATGGGACCGGGGAGCTGTTTTTT. Translating gives CASSLGGDGTGELFF.

The rearrangement links TRBV18 to TRBJ1-1, with 9 positions matching TRBD1. Germline CDR1 and CDR2: KGHSH and LQKENI. The CDR3 extends over 16 amino acids. After removal of 4 bases from V and 1 base from J, the junction contained 7 bases not matched to a gene. CDR3 sequence reads: CASSRDRDWRNTEAFF. Here the CDR3 DNA reads TGTGCCAGCTCACGGGACAGGGATTGGAGGAACACTGAAGCTTTCTTT.

The V call is TRBV19, the J call TRBJ1-2; TRBD1 matches at 10 bases. V was clipped by 10 bases and J by 4 bases; unmatched bases: 21. Germline V gene sequence: CDR1 LNHDA, CDR2 SQIVND (reference sequence). The length of the CDR3 is 18 residues. CDR3 residues: CATSKDPRQGAYGYGYTF. Written as DNA, the CDR3 is TGTGCCACAAGTAAGGACCCCAGACAGGGGGCATATGGCTATGGCTACACCTTC.

V usage is TRBV3-1 (or the pseudogene TRBV3-2) and J usage is TRBJ2-3; D is possibly TRBD1 (5 bases). V lost 4 bases, J lost 6 bases, and 8 bases lay in between. Germline CDR1 is LGHDT and CDR2 is YNNKEL (reference sequence). This CDR3 spans 12 amino acids. CDR3 DNA sequence: TGTGCCAGCAGCCCCCAGGGTGATACGCAGTATTTT. Translating it yields CASSPQGDTQYF.